This T cell receptor (beta chain) was retrieved from a study of blood T cell repertoires in COVID-19. Looking at the study overall: Samples of COVID-19 (acute and convalescent) were obtained from the United States, Italy and Spain.

Generated by immunoSEQ multiplex PCR, the TCRdb table keeps only in-frame clones and is missing some. The sample lists a few hundred thousand clones, around 85% occurring once. CDR3 size: 15 residues. The germline CDR1 and CDR2 sequences are SGHTA and FQGNSA. Between the trimmed V and J ends, which lost 1 base and 3 bases, there was a span of 13 bases. The chain employs TRBV7-2 and TRBJ2-7; D possibly corresponds to TRBD2 (5 bases). This TCR came from a man aged 45-65 years with active or convalescent COVID-19. The sequenced sample consisted of peripheral blood. CDR3 in DNA: TGTGCCAGCAGCTTAGTACGACGAGGGATCTACGAGCAGTACTTC. Amino acids: CASSLVRRGIYEQYF.